What follows are 25 T cell receptor beta chains derived from one specimen sequenced in a study of cytomegalovirus exposure and HLA in healthy donors. The PCR employed 60 Vbeta primers together with 13 Jbeta primers. Profiled with immunoSEQ multiplex PCR; TCRdb holds only in-frame clones, not every one. Of more than 110,000 clones in the sample, roughly 65% are singletons; the top ten hold 1.6%. The sample taken for sequencing was PBMCs. The source is a woman in her thirties in good health and CMV-seronegative.

The chain carries TRBV6-1 and TRBJ2-3, with 11 bases identical to TRBD1. In germline, CDR1 is MNHNS, CDR2 SASEGT. CDR3 length: 17 amino acids. Trimming cost V 3 bases and J 5 bases; bases outside gene matches: 10. This chain's CDR3 is CASSEWRGQGALDTQYF. The CDR3 bases are TGTGCCAGCAGTGAGTGGCGAGGACAGGGGGCTTTAGATACGCAGTATTTT.

This clone was found a few times. This rearrangement joins TRBV9 to TRBJ2-1, with 9 nucleotides matching TRBD2. V trimming: 4 bases; J trimming: 3 bases; junction bases outside the gene matches: 8. Germline V gives CDR1 SGDLS, CDR2 YYNGEE. The CDR3 spans 16 residues. This CDR3 is CASSPQASGNYNEQFF. CDR3 DNA: TGTGCCAGCAGCCCACAGGCTAGCGGGAACTACAATGAGCAGTTCTTC.

V is TRBV4-2 and J is TRBJ2-7; D may be TRBD1 (6 bases). Trimming cost V 3 bases and J 2 bases, with 17 bases left between them. Per the germline V gene, CDR1 is LGHNA and CDR2 is YNFKEQ. The CDR3 consists of 16 residues. CDR3 loop: CASSQGAGGLTYEQYV. In nucleotides, the CDR3 is TGTGCCAGCAGCCAGGGGGCAGGAGGTCTTACCTACGAGCAGTACGTC.

This sequence joins TRBV6-4 and TRBJ2-1; the match to TRBD2 covers 16 bases. The CDR3 has 20 amino acids. Per germline, CDR1 MRHNA and CDR2 SNTAGT. The V segment lost 0 bases and the J segment 0 bases; nucleotides outside the gene matches: 5. The CDR3 spells CASSDSGLAGGPYSYNEQFF. The CDR3 DNA reads TGTGCCAGCAGTGACTCGGGACTAGCGGGGGGGCCCTACTCCTACAATGAGCAGTTCTTC.

The table lists this clone with a few counts. The chain uses TRBV5-1 and TRBJ2-5; a weak D match, TRBD2 (5 bases). Germline values: CDR1 SGHRS, CDR2 YFSETQ. The V end was cut by 0 bases, the J end by 4 bases, with 16 bases between. This CDR3 has 16 residues. CDR3 protein: CASSLGSWFAGETQYF. CDR3 DNA: TGCGCCAGCAGCTTGGGGTCCTGGTTTGCGGGAGAGACCCAGTACTTC. The full variable domain, with the rest looked up from reference TRBV5-1 and TRBJ2-5, is KAGVTQTPRYLIKTRGQQVTLSCSPISGHRSVSWYQQTPGQGLQFLFEYFSETQRNKGNFPGRFSGRQFSNSRSEMNVSTLELGDSALYLCASSLGSWFAGETQYFGPGTRLLVL.

About this clone: One end of the junction does not line up with germline, which may come from a read error. The chain links TRBV13 to TRBJ1-3, with a possible D match to TRBD1 (5 bases). The CDR3 sequence is 12 residues long. From germline, CDR1 is PRHDT and CDR2 FYEKMQ (reference sequence). The CDR3 region is CASSFDRFKADF. The DNA for the CDR3 is TGTGCCAGCAGCTTCGACAGATTCAAGGCTGATTTT.

The genes are TRBV7-3 and TRBJ2-5; TRBD1 matches 9 bases. From germline, CDR1 is SGHTA and CDR2 FQGTGA. Trimming removed 5 bases from V and 5 bases from J; junction bases left unmatched: 3. This CDR3 region has 13 residues. CDR3 sequence: CASSQGQGETQYF. CDR3 in DNA: TGTGCCAGCAGCCAAGGACAGGGGGAGACCCAGTACTTC.

This clone showed up just a few times. Here the CDR3 DNA reads TGCGCCAGCAGCCAAGACCTACAGGGGTGGGACACTGAAGCTTTCTTT. This translates into CASSQDLQGWDTEAFF. V is TRBV4-1 and J is TRBJ1-1, with 7 bases that match TRBD1. Germline V lookup: CDR1 MGHRA, CDR2 YSYEKL. The V segment lost 0 bases and the J segment 3 bases; nucleotides outside the gene matches: 7. The CDR3 is 16 amino acids.

This rearrangement joins TRBV4-1 to TRBJ1-1, with D maybe TRBD1 (5 bases). CDR1 and CDR2 from the germline V gene are MGHRA and YSYEKL. The CDR3 totals 17 residues. Trimming took off 3 bases at V and 5 bases at J, with 22 bases between the two ends. Written as DNA, the CDR3 is TGCGCCAGCAGCCACCCCGGGACTTCTACCCGGGGAACTGAAGCTTTCTTT. This translates into CASSHPGTSTRGTEAFF.

The chain recombines TRBV5-4 with TRBJ2-5; 7 nucleotides line up with TRBD2. There are 12 residues in the CDR3. V lost 7 bases to trimming and J lost 4 bases; unmatched junction nucleotides: 4. Per the germline V gene, CDR1 is SGHNT and CDR2 is YYREEE (reference sequence). The CDR3 nucleotides read TGTGCCAGCTCGACTAGCTCAGAGACCCAGTACTTC. Translated, it gives CASSTSSETQYF.

This clone was seen once. This chain connects TRBV11-3 to TRBJ2-5; 7 bases map to TRBD1. CDR1 and CDR2 from the germline V gene are SGHNT and YENEEA. V was clipped by 5 bases and J by 3 bases; unmatched bases: 3. This CDR3 has 13 residues. CDR3 in amino acids: CASSRDREETQYF. DNA for the CDR3: TGTGCCAGCAGCCGTGACAGGGAAGAGACCCAGTACTTC.

Comments on this clone: No conserved phenylalanine or tryptophan ends this CDR3, so it is likely a read error. Because the CDR3's place on the DNA is in doubt, the DNA is left out and the CDR3 is given as listed by TCRdb. The chain carries TRBV21-1 and TRBJ1-6; the table gives TRBD1 as D, unverified against the DNA. TRBV21-1 counts as a pseudogene. The CDR3 comprises 14 residues, both ends counted. This CDR3 is CASSKGQSRSPLHS.

The chain has TRBV4-2 and TRBJ2-1, with D perhaps matching TRBD2 (6 bases). Trimming shortened V by 0 bases and J by 3 bases, and 12 bases separated the two germline ends. CDR1 and CDR2 (germline): LGHNA, YNFKEQ. The CDR3 sequence is 16 residues long. The CDR3 loop reads CASSQDAGSFYNEQFF. The CDR3 DNA sequence: TGTGCCAGCAGCCAAGATGCGGGGAGTTTCTACAATGAGCAGTTCTTC.

J is TRBJ1-4 and V is TRBV5-1; D unresolved. There are 15 residues in the CDR3. V was shortened by 3 bases and J by 8 bases, with 17 bases between the two germline ends. Germline V CDR1 and CDR2: SGHRS, YFSETQ. The DNA of the CDR3 is TGCGCCAGCAGCTCCCGCTTGGCGGGTAACGAAAAACTGTTTTTT. Its translation is CASSSRLAGNEKLFF.

V is TRBV7-2 and J is TRBJ1-5; D is ambiguous. With 7 bases removed from V and 0 bases from J, the gap between germline ends came to 16 bases. This CDR3 spans 16 amino acids. CDR1 SGHTA and CDR2 FQGNSA come from the germline V gene. For the CDR3, the DNA is TGTGCCAGCACCCTCGGGTCGGCGATTAGCAATCAGCCCCAGCATTTT. Amino acid sequence: CASTLGSAISNQPQHF.

This clone appeared a few times. This sequence joins TRBV6-1 and TRBJ1-5; D perhaps matches TRBD1 (6 bases). The length of the CDR3 is 13 residues. CDR1 is MNHNS and CDR2 is SASEGT in the germline V gene. The V and J ends lost 7 bases and 5 bases respectively, with 12 bases between them. CDR3 DNA: TGTGCCAGCATCGGAACAGGGTATCAGCCCCAGCATTTT. Translation: CASIGTGYQPQHF.

This clone was recorded once. The CDR3 is CASSVGGQLNTDTQYF. The CDR3 nucleotides read TGTGCCAGCAGCGTAGGGGGACAGCTAAACACAGATACGCAGTATTTT. This chain joins TRBV9 and TRBJ2-3, with 7 bases aligning to TRBD1. J was trimmed by 2 bases and V by 0 bases; bases with no gene match: 6. The CDR3 extends over 16 amino acids. Germline values: CDR1 SGDLS, CDR2 YYNGEE.

The chain is built from TRBV5-6 and TRBJ1-4; D might be TRBD1 (5 bases). The CDR3 is 12 residues long. Trimming removed 4 bases at V and 12 bases at J, with 13 bases between. Germline lookup yields CDR1 SGHDT and CDR2 YYEEEE. CDR3 protein: CASSLGGDELFF. Written as DNA, the CDR3 is TGTGCCAGCAGCCTGGGGGGGGACGAACTGTTTTTT.

The gene calls are TRBV7-9 and TRBJ2-7; 16 bases are shared with TRBD2. The V and J ends lost 5 bases and 5 bases, in that order; junction bases with no gene match: 6. This CDR3 is built from 16 residues. Germline V gene lookup returns CDR1 SEHNR and CDR2 FQNEAQ (reference sequence). CDR3 loop: CASSLGLAGGRDEQYV. CDR3 nucleotide sequence: TGTGCCAGCAGCCTGGGACTAGCGGGGGGGCGAGACGAGCAGTACGTC.

In this sample, this clone turned up a few times. The rearrangement links TRBV4-1 to TRBJ1-5, with 7 bases identical to TRBD1. Trimming removed 4 bases from V and 5 bases from J; junction bases left unmatched: 8. Germline V gene sequence: CDR1 MGHRA, CDR2 YSYEKL. There are 15 residues in the CDR3. CDR3 coding DNA: TGCGCCAGCAGCCCCGAGGGACAGCAAGATCAGCCCCAGCATTTT. Residues: CASSPEGQQDQPQHF.

The CDR3 nucleotides are TGTGCCAGCAGTTTGAGCGGGAGTTCTCGAGAGCAGTACTTC. The encoded protein is CASSLSGSSREQYF. This chain links TRBV28 with TRBJ2-7; 8 nucleotides agree with TRBD2. V lost 3 bases to trimming and J lost 7 bases; unmatched junction nucleotides: 8. There are 14 residues in the CDR3. Looked up from germline, CDR1 is MDHEN and CDR2 is SYDVKM.

This clone was seen a handful of times. The chain couples TRBV6-1 to TRBJ2-3; 7 bases map to TRBD1. V gave up 4 bases and J gave up 0 bases; unmatched junction bases: 4. The CDR3 loop spans 15 amino acids. Germline lookup yields CDR1 MNHNS and CDR2 SASEGT. As DNA, the CDR3 is TGTGCCAGCAGTGGGGACAGAGCTAGCACAGATACGCAGTATTTT. Its translation: CASSGDRASTDTQYF.

This clone showed up just once. This chain links TRBV10-3 with TRBJ1-5; no clear D. V was cut by 3 bases and J by 2 bases, with 5 bases left in between. Germline V CDR1 and CDR2: ENHRY, SYGVKD. The CDR3 length is 13 residues. CDR3 amino acids: CAISDRGNQPQHF. The DNA of the CDR3 is TGTGCCATCAGTGATAGAGGCAATCAGCCCCAGCATTTT.

The V call is TRBV11-3, the J call TRBJ2-1; D is possibly TRBD1 (6 bases). There are 13 residues in the CDR3. The germline V and J ends were trimmed by 2 bases and 12 bases, with 14 bases remaining between them. Germline CDR1 is SGHNT and CDR2 is YENEEA. The CDR3 nucleotides read TGTGCCAGCAGCTTAAGCCGGACAGACGGGCAGTTCTTC. It encodes CASSLSRTDGQFF.

The rearrangement links TRBV5-1 to TRBJ2-1, with 10 bases matching TRBD2. J lost 9 bases, V lost 2 bases, and 8 bases had no gene match. The CDR3 extends over 15 amino acids. Germline V gives CDR1 SGHRS, CDR2 YFSETQ. Written as DNA, the CDR3 is TGCGCCAGCAGCTTAGCGGGAGGGCCTTTTGTTGAGCAGTTCTTC. Its translation is CASSLAGGPFVEQFF.